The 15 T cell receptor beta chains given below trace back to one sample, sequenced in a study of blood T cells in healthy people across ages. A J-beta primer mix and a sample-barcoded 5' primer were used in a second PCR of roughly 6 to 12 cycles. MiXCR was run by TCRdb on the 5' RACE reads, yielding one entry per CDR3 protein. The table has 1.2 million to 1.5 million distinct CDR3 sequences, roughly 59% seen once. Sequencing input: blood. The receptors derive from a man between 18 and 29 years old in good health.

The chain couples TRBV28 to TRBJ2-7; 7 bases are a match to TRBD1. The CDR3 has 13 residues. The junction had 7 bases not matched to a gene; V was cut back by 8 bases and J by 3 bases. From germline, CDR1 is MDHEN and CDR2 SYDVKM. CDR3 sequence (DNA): TGTGCCAGCCTAAACAGGGGAGACTACGAGCAGTACTTC. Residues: CASLNRGDYEQYF. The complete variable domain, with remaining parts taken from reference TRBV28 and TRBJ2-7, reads DVKVTQSSRYLVKRTGEKVFLECVQDMDHENMFWYRQDPGLGLRLIYFSYDVKMKEKGDIPEGYSVSREKKERFSLILESASTNQTSMYLCASLNRGDYEQYFGPGTRLTVT.

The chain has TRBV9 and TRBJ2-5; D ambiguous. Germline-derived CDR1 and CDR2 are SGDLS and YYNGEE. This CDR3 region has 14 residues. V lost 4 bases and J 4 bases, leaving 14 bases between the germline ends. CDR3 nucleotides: TGTGCCAGCAGCCCCGACGGCCCTGGAGAGACCCAGTACTTC. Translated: CASSPDGPGETQYF.

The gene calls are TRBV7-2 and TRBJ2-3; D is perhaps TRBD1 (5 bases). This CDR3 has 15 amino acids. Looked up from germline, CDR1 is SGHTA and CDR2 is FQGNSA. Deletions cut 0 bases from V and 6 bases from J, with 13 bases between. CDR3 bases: TGTGCCAGCAGCTTAGCGGCCACAGGTCTCGATACGCAGTATTTT. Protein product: CASSLAATGLDTQYF.

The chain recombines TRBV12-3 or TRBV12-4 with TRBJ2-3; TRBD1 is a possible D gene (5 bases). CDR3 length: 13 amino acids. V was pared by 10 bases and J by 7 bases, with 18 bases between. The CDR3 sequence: CATSGHLLYTQYF. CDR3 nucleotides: TGTGCCACCTCCGGACACTTACTTTATACGCAGTATTTT.

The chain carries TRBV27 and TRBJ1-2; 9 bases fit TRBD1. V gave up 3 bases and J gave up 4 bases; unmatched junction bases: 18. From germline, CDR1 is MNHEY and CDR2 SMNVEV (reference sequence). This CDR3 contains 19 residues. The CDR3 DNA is TGTGCCAGCAGTTTCGGGACAGGGAATGTCCGCTTGCTCGCCTATGGCTACACCTTC. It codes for CASSFGTGNVRLLAYGYTF.

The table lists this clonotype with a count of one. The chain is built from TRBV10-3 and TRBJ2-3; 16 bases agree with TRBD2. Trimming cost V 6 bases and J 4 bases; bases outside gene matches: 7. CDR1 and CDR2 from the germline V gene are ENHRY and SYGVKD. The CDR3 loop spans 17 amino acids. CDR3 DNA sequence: TGTGCCATCAGCGCCGGGACTAGCGGGGGGGCGTCAGATACGCAGTATTTT. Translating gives CAISAGTSGGASDTQYF.

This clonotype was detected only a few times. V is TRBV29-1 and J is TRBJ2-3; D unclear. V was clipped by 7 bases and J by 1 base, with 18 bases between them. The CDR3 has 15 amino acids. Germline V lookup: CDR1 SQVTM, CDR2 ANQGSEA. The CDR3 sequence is CSATLGSVRTDTQYF. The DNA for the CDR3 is TGCAGCGCTACCCTGGGGTCCGTGCGCACAGATACGCAGTATTTT.

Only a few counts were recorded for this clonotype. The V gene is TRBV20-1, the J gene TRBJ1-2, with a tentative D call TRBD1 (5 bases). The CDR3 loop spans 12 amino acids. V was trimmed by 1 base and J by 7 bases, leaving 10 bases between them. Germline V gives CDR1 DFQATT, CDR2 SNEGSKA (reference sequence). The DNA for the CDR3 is TGCAGTGCTAGAGTGGGGGATTCTGGCTACACCTTC. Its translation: CSARVGDSGYTF.

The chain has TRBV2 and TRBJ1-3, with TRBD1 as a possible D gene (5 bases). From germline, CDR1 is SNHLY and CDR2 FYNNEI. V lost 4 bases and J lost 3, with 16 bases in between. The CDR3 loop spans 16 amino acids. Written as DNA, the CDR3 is TGTGCCAGCAGTGGTTTTGGGGGACGACGTGGAAACACCATATATTTT. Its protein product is CASSGFGGRRGNTIYF.

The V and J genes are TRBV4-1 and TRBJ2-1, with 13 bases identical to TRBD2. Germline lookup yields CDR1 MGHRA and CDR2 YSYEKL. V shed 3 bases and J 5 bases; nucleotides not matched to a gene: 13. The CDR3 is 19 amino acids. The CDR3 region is CASSQSPTALAGGDNEQFF. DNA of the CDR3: TGCGCCAGCAGCCAGTCCCCCACGGCACTAGCGGGGGGGGACAATGAGCAGTTCTTC.

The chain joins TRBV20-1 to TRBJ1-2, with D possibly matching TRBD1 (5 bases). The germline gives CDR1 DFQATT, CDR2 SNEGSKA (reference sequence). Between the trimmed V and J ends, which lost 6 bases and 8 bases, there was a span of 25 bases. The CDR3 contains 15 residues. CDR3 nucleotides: TGCAGTGCGAGCAGTTCAGCGGGCTTTAGGGGAGGCTACACCTTC. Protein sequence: CSASSSAGFRGGYTF.

The CDR3 nucleotides read TGTGCCAGCAGCACGCAAAATCAGCCCCAGCATTTT. Translated, it gives CASSTQNQPQHF. V is TRBV13 and J is TRBJ1-5; no firm D call. Trimming removed 5 bases at V and 4 bases at J, with 6 bases between. The CDR3 loop spans 12 amino acids. Germline V gene sequence: CDR1 PRHDT, CDR2 FYEKMQ (reference sequence).

The DNA for the CDR3 is TGTGCCAGCAGCCGTTCCATCGTCTATAGCGGGAGGGCGAACACCGGGGAGCTGTTTTTT. This translates into CASSRSIVYSGRANTGELFF. The chain has TRBV7-9 and TRBJ2-2, with 11 bases matching TRBD2. This CDR3 contains 20 residues. Per the germline V gene, CDR1 is SEHNR and CDR2 is FQNEAQ (reference sequence). Germline trimming cut 5 bases from V and 0 bases from J; bases unmatched to any gene: 14.

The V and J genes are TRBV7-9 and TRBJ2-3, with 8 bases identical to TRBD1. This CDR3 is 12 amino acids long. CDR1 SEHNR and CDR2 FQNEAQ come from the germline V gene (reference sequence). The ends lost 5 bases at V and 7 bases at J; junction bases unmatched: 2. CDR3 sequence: CASSGQGYTQYF. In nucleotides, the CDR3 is TGTGCCAGCAGCGGACAGGGATATACGCAGTATTTT.

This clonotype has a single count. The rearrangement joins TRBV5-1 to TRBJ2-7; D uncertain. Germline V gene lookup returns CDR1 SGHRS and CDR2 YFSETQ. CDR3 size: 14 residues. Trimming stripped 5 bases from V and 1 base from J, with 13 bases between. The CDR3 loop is CASRVNLPSYEQYF. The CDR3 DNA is TGCGCCAGCAGAGTTAACTTACCATCCTACGAGCAGTACTTC.